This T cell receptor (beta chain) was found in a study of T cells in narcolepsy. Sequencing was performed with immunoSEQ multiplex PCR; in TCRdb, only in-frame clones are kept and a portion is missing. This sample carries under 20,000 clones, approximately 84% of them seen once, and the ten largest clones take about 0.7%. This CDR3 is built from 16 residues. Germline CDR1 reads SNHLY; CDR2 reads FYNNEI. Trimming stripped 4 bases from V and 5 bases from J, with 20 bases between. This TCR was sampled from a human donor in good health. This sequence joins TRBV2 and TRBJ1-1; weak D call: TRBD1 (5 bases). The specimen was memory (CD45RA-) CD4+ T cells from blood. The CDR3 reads CASSALNGAHGTEAFF. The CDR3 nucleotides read TGTGCCAGCAGTGCCTTAAACGGGGCCCACGGGACTGAAGCTTTCTTT. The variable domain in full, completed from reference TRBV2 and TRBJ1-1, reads EPEVTQTPSHQVTQMGQEVILRCVPISNHLYFYWYRQILGQKVEFLVSFYNNEISEKSEIFDDQFSVERPDGSNFTLKIRSTKLEDSAMYFCASSALNGAHGTEAFFGQGTRLTVV.